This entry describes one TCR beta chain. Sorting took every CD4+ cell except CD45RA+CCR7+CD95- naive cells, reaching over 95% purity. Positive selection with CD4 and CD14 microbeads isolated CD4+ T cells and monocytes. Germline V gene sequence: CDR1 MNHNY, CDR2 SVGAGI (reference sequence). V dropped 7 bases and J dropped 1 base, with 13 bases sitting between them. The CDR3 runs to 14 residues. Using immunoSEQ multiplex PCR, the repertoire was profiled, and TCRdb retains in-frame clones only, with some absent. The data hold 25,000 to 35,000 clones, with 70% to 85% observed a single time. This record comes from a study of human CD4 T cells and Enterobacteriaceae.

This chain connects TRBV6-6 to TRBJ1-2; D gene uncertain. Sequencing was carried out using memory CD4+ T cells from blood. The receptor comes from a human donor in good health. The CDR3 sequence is CASIRGEGNYGYTF. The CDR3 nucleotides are TGTGCCAGCATCCGGGGTGAGGGTAACTATGGCTACACCTTC.